Each of the 8 T cell receptor beta chains below was sequenced from the same sample in a study of tumor and adjacent non-tumor tissue in lung cancer. TCRbeta libraries were built with three rounds of nested PCR, modified from ARM-PCR. TCRdb processed the multiplex PCR reads anew with MiXCR; each CDR3 protein has one entry. The table includes tens of thousands of distinct CDR3 sequences, roughly 70% detected once. This sample's RNA came from whole unsorted tissue. Distant lung tissue was collected more than 3 cm away from the tumor edge. Sequenced sample: distant non-tumor lung tissue. The receptors stem from a woman in her forties or fifties with non-small cell lung cancer.

About this clonotype: This clone may be a read error of a much larger clone one base away. The V gene is TRBV12-3 or TRBV12-4, the J gene TRBJ1-2; D is perhaps TRBD1 (5 bases). The CDR3 has 12 residues. The CDR3 here is CANSLLRDRYTF. The CDR3 DNA reads as TGTGCCAACAGTTTATTAAGGGACCGCTACACCTTC.

This clonotype was counted a few times. The junction departs from germline at one end; a sequencing error may be responsible. This chain links TRBV11-2 with TRBJ2-7, with TRBD2 matching over 7 bases. The germline CDR1 and CDR2 sequences are SGHAT and FQNNGV. The CDR3 extends over 15 amino acids. The DNA for the CDR3 is TGTGCCAGTAGCTCTTGGGCTAGCGGTTCCTACGAACAGTACTTC. Protein sequence: CASSSWASGSYEQYF.

The rearrangement links TRBV5-4 to TRBJ1-1; possibly TRBD1 for D (5 bases). The CDR3 runs to 16 residues. Germline V CDR1 and CDR2: SGHNT, YYREEE (reference sequence). Trimming cost V 4 bases and J 6 bases, with 22 bases left between them. CDR3 sequence: CASSKSTQVRRAEAFF. The CDR3, as DNA: TGTGCCAGCAGCAAATCAACACAGGTTAGGAGAGCTGAAGCTTTCTTT.

The rearrangement uses TRBV4-1 and TRBJ2-1, with 7 bases that match TRBD2. In germline, CDR1 is MGHRA, CDR2 YSYEKL. The V gene end was trimmed by 4 bases and the J gene end by 2 bases; junction bases not matched to a gene: 5. The CDR3 length is 15 residues. The CDR3 spells CASSLTSSPYNEQFF. The CDR3 DNA sequence: TGCGCCAGCAGCCTGACTAGCAGTCCCTACAATGAGCAGTTCTTC.

A word on this clonotype: A much larger clone lies a single base off, so this may be a read error. The chain is built from TRBV20-1 and TRBJ2-5, with 9 bases identical to TRBD1. The CDR3 consists of 15 residues. The germline CDR1 and CDR2 sequences are DFQATT and SNEGSKA (reference sequence). CDR3 DNA sequence: TGCAGTGCTATCCGGGACAGGGTCGGGCAAGAGAGCCAGTACTTC. Its translation: CSAIRDRVGQESQYF.

About this clonotype itself: A much bigger clone sits one base away, suggesting this may be a read error. The V call is TRBV29-1, the J call TRBJ2-7, with D possibly being TRBD1 (6 bases). This CDR3 has 13 residues. Germline CDR1 SQVTM, CDR2 ANQGSEA. The DNA of the CDR3 is TGCATCGTTGAAGGACCGACAGGATCCGAGCAGTACTTC. This translates into CIVEGPTGSEQYF.

This clonotype has at least ten counts. CDR3 loop: CASRRAQGEKLFF. The CDR3 DNA sequence: TGTGCCAGCAGACGGGCGCAGGGAGAAAAACTGTTTTTT. V and J are TRBV6-1 and TRBJ1-4; D is possibly TRBD1 (5 bases). Germline loops: CDR1 MNHNS, CDR2 SASEGT. There are 13 residues in the CDR3. Trimming pared 6 bases from V and 8 bases from J, leaving 13 bases between.

A note on this clonotype: A read error is likely, as this CDR3 ends without the conserved phenylalanine or tryptophan. This sequence joins TRBV7-9 and TRBJ2-1, with 7 bases aligning to TRBD2. The V gene's germline CDR1 is SEHNR and CDR2 FQNEAQ (reference sequence). Trimming at V came to 1 base and at J to 2 bases, leaving 11 bases not matched to a gene. This CDR3 region has 18 residues. The CDR3 loop reads CASSLVGQRGGTYNEQFL. In DNA, the CDR3 is TGTGCCAGCAGCTTAGTGGGCCAGCGGGGTGGAACCTACAATGAGCAGTTCCTC.